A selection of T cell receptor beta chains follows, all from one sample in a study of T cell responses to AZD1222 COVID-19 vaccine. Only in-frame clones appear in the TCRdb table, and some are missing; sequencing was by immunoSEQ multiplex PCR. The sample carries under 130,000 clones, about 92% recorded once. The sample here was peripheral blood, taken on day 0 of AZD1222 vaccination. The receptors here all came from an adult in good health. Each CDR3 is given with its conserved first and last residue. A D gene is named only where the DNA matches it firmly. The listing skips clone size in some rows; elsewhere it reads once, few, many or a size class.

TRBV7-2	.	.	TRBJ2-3	CASSTLRTDTQYF	TGTGCCAGCAGCACACTCCGCACAGATACGCAGTATTTT
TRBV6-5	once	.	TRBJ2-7	CASSYQSETLYEQYF	TGTGCCAGCAGTTACCAGAGCGAGACACTCTACGAGCAGTACTTC
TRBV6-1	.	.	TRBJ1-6	CASSEAWQSNSPLHF	TGTGCCAGCAGTGAAGCGTGGCAGTCAAATTCACCCCTCCACTTT
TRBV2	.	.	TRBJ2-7	CASSDQGGSYEQYF	TGTGCCAGCAGTGACCAGGGTGGAAGCTACGAGCAGTACTTC
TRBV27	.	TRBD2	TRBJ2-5	CASSSTSGTTWETQYF	TGTGCCAGCAGTTCTACTAGCGGGACGACATGGGAGACCCAGTACTTC
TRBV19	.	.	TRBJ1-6	CASSIYSPKGSPLHF	TGTGCCAGTAGTATCTACAGTCCCAAGGGTTCACCCCTCCACTTT
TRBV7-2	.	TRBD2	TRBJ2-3	CASSSGTSGGTTDTQYF	TGTGCCAGCAGCTCTGGGACTAGCGGGGGTACCACAGATACGCAGTATTTT
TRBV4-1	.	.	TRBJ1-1	CASSQQGGEPFF	TGCGCCAGCAGCCAACAGGGCGGGGAACCTTTCTTT
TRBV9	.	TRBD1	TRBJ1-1	CASSLGQGYTEAFF	TGTGCCAGCAGCCTCGGACAGGGGTACACTGAAGCTTTCTTT
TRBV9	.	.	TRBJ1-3	CASSQDNSGNTIYF	TGTGCCAGCAGCCAGGACAACTCTGGAAACACCATATATTTT
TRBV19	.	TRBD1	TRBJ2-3	CATGQGKITDTQYF	TGTGCCACGGGACAGGGTAAGATTACAGATACGCAGTATTTT
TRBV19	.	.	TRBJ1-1	CASTKSPGARMNTEAFF	TGTGCCAGTACCAAAAGTCCAGGGGCGAGAATGAACACTGAAGCTTTCTTT
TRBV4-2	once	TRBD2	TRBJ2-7	CASSRGSGDSYEQYF	TGTGCCAGCAGCCGAGGAAGCGGGGACTCCTACGAGCAGTACTTC
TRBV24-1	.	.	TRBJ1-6	CATSDRRYNSPLHF	TGTGCCACCAGTGATCGGCGGTATAATTCACCCCTCCACTTT
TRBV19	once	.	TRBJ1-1	CASSSGVTEAFF	TGTGCCAGTAGTTCAGGCGTCACTGAAGCTTTCTTT
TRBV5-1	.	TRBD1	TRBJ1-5	CASSLSTGGYQPQHF	TGCGCCAGCAGTTTGTCGACAGGGGGATACCAGCCCCAGCATTTT
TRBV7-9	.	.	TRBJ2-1	CASSLESEQFF	TGTGCCAGCAGTTTAGAGAGTGAGCAGTTCTTC
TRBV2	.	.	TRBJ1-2	CASRGQSYGYTF	TGTGCCAGCAGGGGCCAGTCCTATGGCTACACCTTC
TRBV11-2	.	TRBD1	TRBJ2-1	CASSLGRTGAPRQFF	TGTGCCAGCAGCTTAGGACGAACAGGGGCCCCGAGGCAGTTCTTC
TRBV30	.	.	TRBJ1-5	CAWSVGARNQPQHF	TGTGCCTGGAGTGTGGGGGCTCGCAATCAGCCCCAGCATTTT
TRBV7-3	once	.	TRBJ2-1	CASSLTRAIYNEQFF	TGTGCCAGCAGCTTAACGAGAGCTATATACAATGAGCAGTTCTTC
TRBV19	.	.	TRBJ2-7	CASSMPNQGSYEQYF	TGTGCCAGTAGTATGCCGAATCAGGGTTCCTACGAGCAGTACTTC
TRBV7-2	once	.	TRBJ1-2	CASSLAFIGGYTF	TGTGCCAGCAGCTTAGCGTTCATTGGGGGCTACACCTTC
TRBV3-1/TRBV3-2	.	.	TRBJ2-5	CASSTDRSLSQYF	TGTGCCAGCAGCACGGACAGAAGCTTGTCCCAGTACTTC
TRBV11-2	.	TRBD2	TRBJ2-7	CASRPLAGGYEQYF	TGTGCCAGCAGACCGTTAGCGGGGGGCTACGAGCAGTACTTC
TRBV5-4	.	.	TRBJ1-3	CASSLGGPSGNTIYF	TGTGCCAGCAGCTTGGGTGGACCCTCTGGAAACACCATATATTTT
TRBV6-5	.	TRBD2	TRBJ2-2	CASSYLSGGVTGELFF	TGTGCCAGCAGTTATCTAAGCGGGGGTGTCACCGGGGAGCTGTTTTTT
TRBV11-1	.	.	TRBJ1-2	CASSSRAGGGGYTF	TGTGCCAGCAGCTCGAGGGCCGGAGGGGGAGGCTACACCTTC
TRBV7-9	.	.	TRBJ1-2	CASTLNWNGYTF	TGTGCCAGCACCCTGAACTGGAATGGCTACACCTTC
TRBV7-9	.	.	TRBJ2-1	CASSSSNEQFF	TGTGCCAGCAGCTCCAGCAATGAGCAGTTCTTC
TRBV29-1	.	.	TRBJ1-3	CSVRLMSGNTIYF	TGCAGCGTTCGCCTAATGTCAGGAAACACCATATATTTT
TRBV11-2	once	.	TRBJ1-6	CASSLGFREYSPLHF	TGTGCCAGCAGCTTAGGGTTCAGGGAGTATTCACCCCTCCACTTT
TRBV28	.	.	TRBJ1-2	CASGLGTHTGYTF	TGTGCCAGCGGGCTCGGGACACATACTGGCTACACCTTC
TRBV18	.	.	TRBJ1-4	CASSPGVVGEKLFF	TGTGCCAGCTCACCAGGGGTTGTGGGTGAAAAACTGTTTTTT
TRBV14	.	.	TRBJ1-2	CASSQDRREGVNYGYTF	TGTGCCAGCAGCCAAGACCGCCGGGAGGGGGTTAACTATGGCTACACCTTC
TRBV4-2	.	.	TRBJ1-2	CASSQGGNYGYTF	TGTGCCAGCAGCCAGGGGGGGAACTATGGCTACACCTTC
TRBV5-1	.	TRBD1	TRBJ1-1	CASTESGGNTEAFF	TGCGCCAGCACCGAATCAGGGGGGAACACTGAAGCTTTCTTT
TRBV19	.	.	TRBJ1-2	CATLKGEDGYTF	TGTGCCACTCTGAAGGGGGAGGATGGCTACACCTTC
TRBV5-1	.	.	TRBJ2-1	CASSLGASSYNEQFF	TGCGCCAGCAGCTTGGGGGCTAGCTCCTACAATGAGCAGTTCTTC
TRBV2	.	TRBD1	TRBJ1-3	CASTETGIFGNTIYF	TGTGCCAGCACGGAGACAGGGATTTTTGGAAACACCATATATTTT
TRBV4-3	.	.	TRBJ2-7	CASSQDGRTEQYF	TGCGCCAGCAGCCAAGATGGGAGGACCGAGCAGTACTTC
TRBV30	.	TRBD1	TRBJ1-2	CAWSTGVSYGYTF	TGTGCCTGGAGCACAGGGGTTTCCTATGGCTACACCTTC
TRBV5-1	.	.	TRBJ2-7	CASSIGEQGGEQYF	TGCGCCAGCAGCATTGGGGAACAGGGAGGGGAGCAGTACTTC
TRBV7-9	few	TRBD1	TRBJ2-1	CASSSQRRGRVDNEQFF	TGTGCCAGCAGCTCTCAACGTAGGGGGCGGGTTGACAATGAGCAGTTCTTC
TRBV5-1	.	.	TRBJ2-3	CASSGRGSPTDTQYF	TGCGCCAGCAGCGGACGGGGTAGCCCCACAGATACGCAGTATTTT
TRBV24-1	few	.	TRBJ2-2	CATHLGFDGELFF	TGTGCCACCCACCTGGGATTTGACGGGGAGCTGTTTTTT
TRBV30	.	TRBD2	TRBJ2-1	CAWSAGGHNEQFF	TGTGCCTGGTCGGCGGGGGGGCATAATGAGCAGTTCTTC
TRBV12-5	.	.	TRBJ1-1	CASASTRAEAFF	TGTGCTAGTGCCTCAACCCGGGCTGAAGCTTTCTTT
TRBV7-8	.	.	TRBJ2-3	CASSSGNRGSAQYF	TGTGCCAGCAGCTCGGGGAACAGAGGGTCCGCGCAGTATTTT
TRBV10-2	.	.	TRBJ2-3	CASQPTGADTQYF	TGCGCCAGCCAACCCACCGGGGCAGATACGCAGTATTTT
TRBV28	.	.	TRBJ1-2	CASSLGINYGYTF	TGTGCCAGCAGTTTAGGCATTAACTATGGCTACACCTTC
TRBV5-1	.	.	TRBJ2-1	CASSFLPGLYNEQFF	TGCGCCAGCAGCTTCTTGCCAGGCCTATACAATGAGCAGTTCTTC